This TCR beta chain derives from a study of blood T cell repertoires in COVID-19. Study summary: COVID-19 samples from acute and convalescent phases originated in the United States, Italy and Spain.

Participants came from roughly 25 US areas, aged roughly 18 to 95 years. In assigning cohorts, the study relied on participant-reported clinical history. As originally analysed: Quantification of nucleated cells was approximated via reference gene primer amplification. The method was immunoSEQ multiplex PCR; TCRdb's version includes in-frame clones alone and lacks a portion of them. V and J calls and clone size are copied from that table; D and trimming were computed from the DNA. The sample holds about 270,000 clones, more than 85% seen once. The CDR3 is 14 amino acids. Trimming took 2 bases from V and 3 from J, leaving 10 bases between them. CDR1 is SGHKS and CDR2 is YYEKEE in the germline V gene (reference sequence).

The chain links TRBV5-5 to TRBJ2-3; possibly TRBD1 for D (6 bases). The source of this sequence is a man between 40 and 49 years old who had been exposed to COVID-19. Material for sequencing was PBMCs or T cells enriched from blood (not recorded which). The CDR3 bases are TGTGCCAGCAGCTTCCCAGGGGCTACAGATACGCAGTATTTT. This encodes CASSFPGATDTQYF. Variable domain in full (rest from reference TRBV5-5 and TRBJ2-3): DAGVTQSPTHLIKTRGQQVTLRCSPISGHKSVSWYQQVLGQGPQFIFQYYEKEERGRGNFPDRFSARQFPNYSSELNVNALLLGDSALYLCASSFPGATDTQYFGPGTRLTVL.